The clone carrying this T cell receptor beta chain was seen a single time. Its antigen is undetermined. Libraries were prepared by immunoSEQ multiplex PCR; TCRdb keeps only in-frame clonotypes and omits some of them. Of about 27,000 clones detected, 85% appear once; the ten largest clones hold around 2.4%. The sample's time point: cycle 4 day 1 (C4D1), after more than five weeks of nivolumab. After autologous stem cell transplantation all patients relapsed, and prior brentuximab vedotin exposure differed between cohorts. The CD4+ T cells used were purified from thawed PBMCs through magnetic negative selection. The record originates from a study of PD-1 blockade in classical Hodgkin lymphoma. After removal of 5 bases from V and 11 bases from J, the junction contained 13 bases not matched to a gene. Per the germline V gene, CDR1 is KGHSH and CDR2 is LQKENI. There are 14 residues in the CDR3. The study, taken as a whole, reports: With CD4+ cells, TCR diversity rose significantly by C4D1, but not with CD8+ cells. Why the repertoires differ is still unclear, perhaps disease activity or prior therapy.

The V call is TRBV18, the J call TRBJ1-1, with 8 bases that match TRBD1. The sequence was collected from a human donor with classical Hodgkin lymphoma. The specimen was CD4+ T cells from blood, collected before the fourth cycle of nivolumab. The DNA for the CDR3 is TGTGCCAGCTCAGCAGACAGGGGCCCCTCCGAGGCTTTCTTT. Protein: CASSADRGPSEAFF.